Listed below are T cell receptor beta chains from one sample, sequenced in a study of T cell repertoires in cytomegalovirus infection. TCRdb re-derived calls from the reads in MiXCR, one entry per CDR3 protein. The sample consists of about 480,000 distinct CDR3 sequences, 30% to 40% of them appearing once. Their cognate antigens are unknown. The sequencing used cultured PBMCs, collected from culture after CMV antigen stimulation. The receptors were gathered from a human donor in good health (CMV status not recorded). Some clones in this sample may be carry-over from other donors' samples. Each CDR3 is given with its conserved first and last residue. A D gene is named only where the DNA matches it firmly.

length,D,V,J,CDR3
18,TRBD1,TRBV4-2,TRBJ1-6,CASSHQLQGDSYNSPLHF
13,-,TRBV5-1,TRBJ1-2,CASSVDGDYGYTF
15,-,TRBV27,TRBJ2-6,CASTLVGVTANVLTF
16,-,TRBV12-3/TRBV12-4,TRBJ2-1,CASSPKTGSSYNEQFF
18,TRBD1,TRBV7-9,TRBJ1-3,CASSDSGTADDSGNTIYF
15,-,TRBV6-2/TRBV6-3,TRBJ1-1,CASSLTGLRNTEAFF
17,-,TRBV4-1,TRBJ1-2,CASSQDRSGGSGYGYTF
12,TRBD1,TRBV28,TRBJ2-1,CASSRTGIEQFF
13,-,TRBV20-1,TRBJ2-3,CSAGPRNTDTQYF
15,-,TRBV7-2,TRBJ1-4,CASSQIPATNEKLFF
15,TRBD2,TRBV7-2,TRBJ2-1,CASSLLASGRYEQFF
16,TRBD2,TRBV9,TRBJ2-2,CASSVELAGNTGELFF
16,-,TRBV6-6,TRBJ2-1,CASSYFLGGRYNEQFF
15,TRBD2,TRBV28,TRBJ2-1,CASRASGRLYNEQFF
18,-,TRBV5-1,TRBJ1-1,CASSLDVGGFGDLAEAFF
14,-,TRBV7-3,TRBJ2-7,CASSFDASSYEQYF
18,TRBD2,TRBV5-1,TRBJ2-3,CASSPGGSGITRTDTQYF
16,-,TRBV7-2,TRBJ2-7,CASSLDGAWEAYEQYF
12,-,TRBV28,TRBJ1-2,CASLSGPYGYTF
16,TRBD2,TRBV7-8,TRBJ2-2,CASSLLLAANTGELFF
14,-,TRBV7-6,TRBJ1-1,CASSPGPRGTEAFF
13,-,TRBV7-2,TRBJ2-2,CASSPRTSGELFF